The subject of this entry is one T cell receptor beta chain. Data came from immunoSEQ multiplex PCR; TCRdb stores just in-frame clones and leaves some out. The sample includes 110,000 or so clones, around 90% seen only once; the top ten take around 1.2%. These data belong to a study of blood T cell repertoires in COVID-19. Study-wide context: PBMCs, B-cell-depleted T cells, or T cells were the source of the cDNA or gDNA that made up the material.

The CDR3 has 16 residues. The V gene's germline CDR1 is SGHVS and CDR2 FNYEAQ. Germline trimming cut 4 bases from V and 5 bases from J; bases unmatched to any gene: 6. Source material: peripheral blood. This chain joins TRBV7-6 and TRBJ2-1; 12 bases agree with TRBD2. This receptor was taken from a human donor in a cohort sampled during active COVID-19. The CDR3 here is CASSYTSGGTNNEQFF. As DNA, the CDR3 is TGTGCCAGCAGCTACACTAGCGGGGGGACGAACAATGAGCAGTTCTTC.